Each of the 8 T cell receptor beta chains below was sequenced from the same sample in a study of OX40 agonist ivuxolimab in advanced cancers. Generated by immunoSEQ multiplex PCR, the TCRdb table keeps only in-frame clones and is missing some. Of about 76,000 clones detected, around 87% appear once; the ten largest clones hold under 3%. Sequenced here: CD4+ or CD8+ T cells sorted from blood, sampled in a trial of the OX40 agonist ivuxolimab. All receptors come from an adult with an advanced solid tumor such as melanoma, head and neck, liver or kidney cancer.

V and J are TRBV2 and TRBJ1-4, with D possibly being TRBD1 (6 bases). This CDR3 region has 12 residues. CDR1 and CDR2 from the germline V gene are SNHLY and FYNNEI. V was clipped by 8 bases and J by 6 bases, with 10 bases between them. The CDR3 region has the DNA TGTGCCAGCCACAGGGAATATGAAAAACTGTTTTTT. Its protein product is CASHREYEKLFF.

The chain employs TRBV6-5 and TRBJ2-7, with D uncertain. The length of the CDR3 is 15 residues. Germline CDR1 reads MNHEY; CDR2 reads SVGAGI. Trimming removed 5 bases from V and 1 base from J, with 15 bases in between. This chain's CDR3 is CASSPREDGSYEQYF. The CDR3 nucleotides are TGTGCCAGCAGTCCCCGAGAGGACGGGTCCTACGAGCAGTACTTC.

The chain has TRBV6-5 and TRBJ1-1; 8 nucleotides align to TRBD1. The germline V gene has CDR1 MNHEY and CDR2 SVGAGI. This CDR3 region has 15 residues. J gave up 2 bases and V 4 bases, and 6 bases lay outside the gene matches. Here the CDR3 reads CASSSSDRGNTEAFF. CDR3 DNA sequence: TGTGCCAGCAGTTCTTCCGACAGGGGAAACACTGAAGCTTTCTTT.

This clone was counted once. The rearrangement uses TRBV27 and TRBJ2-3; 7 bases line up with TRBD1. Germline assignment: CDR1 MNHEY and CDR2 SMNVEV (reference sequence). V was clipped by 0 bases and J by 4 bases; unmatched bases: 1. This CDR3 region has 14 residues. CDR3 DNA: TGTGCCAGCAGTTTATCGCAGGGGGCAGATACGCAGTATTTT. Amino acid sequence: CASSLSQGADTQYF.

This sequence joins TRBV7-9 and TRBJ1-2, with D uncertain. In germline, CDR1 is SEHNR, CDR2 FQNEAQ (reference sequence). Trimming pared 3 bases from V and 4 bases from J, leaving 9 bases between. There are 13 residues in the CDR3. This chain's CDR3 is CASSFEKGYGYTF. The CDR3 DNA is TGTGCCAGCAGCTTCGAAAAGGGCTATGGCTACACCTTC. Using reference TRBV7-9 and TRBJ1-2 for the parts outside the CDR3, the full variable domain is DTGVSQNPRHKITKRGQNVTFRCDPISEHNRLYWYRQTLGQGPEFLTYFQNEAQLEKSRLLSDRFSAERPKGSFSTLEIQRTEQGDSAMYLCASSFEKGYGYTFGSGTRLTVV.

CDR3 DNA sequence: TGCGCCAGCAGTGAGATAGGCAGGGGGTTCACAGATACGCAGTATTTT. Amino acid sequence: CASSEIGRGFTDTQYF. The gene calls are TRBV10-2 and TRBJ2-3; 7 bases agree with TRBD1. Trimming took 2 bases from V and 2 from J; bases not matched to a gene: 7. CDR1 is WSHSY and CDR2 is SAAADI in the germline V gene. The CDR3 length is 16 residues.

The rearrangement joins TRBV5-4 to TRBJ2-3; D gene unclear. V was pared by 5 bases and J by 5 bases, with 15 bases between. The CDR3 length is 14 residues. From germline, CDR1 is SGHNT and CDR2 YYREEE (reference sequence). DNA for the CDR3: TGTGCCAGCAGTTCCATAGGATTGGGAGATACGCAGTATTTT. Its protein is CASSSIGLGDTQYF. Complete variable domain (other parts from reference TRBV5-4 and TRBJ2-3): ETGVTQSPTHLIKTRGQQVTLRCSSQSGHNTVSWYQQALGQGPQFIFQYYREEENGRGNFPPRFSGLQFPNYSSELNVNALELDDSALYLCASSSIGLGDTQYFGPGTRLTVL.

V gene TRBV5-1 combines with J gene TRBJ2-5; D might be TRBD1 or TRBD2, each matching 5 bases. The V gene's germline CDR1 is SGHRS and CDR2 YFSETQ. V lost 4 bases, J lost 5 bases, and 15 bases lay in between. The CDR3 covers 14 residues. The DNA for the CDR3 is TGCGCCAGCAGCATCGGCGGTGAGGGGGAGACCCAGTACTTC. Amino acid sequence: CASSIGGEGETQYF. Filled out from reference TRBV5-1 and TRBJ2-5, the complete variable domain reads KAGVTQTPRYLIKTRGQQVTLSCSPISGHRSVSWYQQTPGQGLQFLFEYFSETQRNKGNFPGRFSGRQFSNSRSEMNVSTLELGDSALYLCASSIGGEGETQYFGPGTRLLVL.